This T cell receptor (beta chain) was captured in a study of T cell responses to AZD1222 COVID-19 vaccine. Assay: immunoSEQ multiplex PCR; the TCRdb copy retains only in-frame clones and omits some. Of hundreds of thousands of clones in the sample, 93% were seen once. The sample consisted of peripheral blood, taken on day 0 of MenACWY control vaccination. This clonotype originated in an adult in good health.

CDR3: CASSLSRHDRTPQHF. The CDR3, as DNA: TGTGCCAGCAGTTTATCGAGGCATGACCGAACGCCCCAGCATTTT. The V call is TRBV27, the J call TRBJ1-5; no reliable D call. Trimming stripped 0 bases from V and 9 bases from J, with 15 bases between. CDR1 MNHEY and CDR2 SMNVEV come from the germline V gene (reference sequence). The CDR3 consists of 15 residues.